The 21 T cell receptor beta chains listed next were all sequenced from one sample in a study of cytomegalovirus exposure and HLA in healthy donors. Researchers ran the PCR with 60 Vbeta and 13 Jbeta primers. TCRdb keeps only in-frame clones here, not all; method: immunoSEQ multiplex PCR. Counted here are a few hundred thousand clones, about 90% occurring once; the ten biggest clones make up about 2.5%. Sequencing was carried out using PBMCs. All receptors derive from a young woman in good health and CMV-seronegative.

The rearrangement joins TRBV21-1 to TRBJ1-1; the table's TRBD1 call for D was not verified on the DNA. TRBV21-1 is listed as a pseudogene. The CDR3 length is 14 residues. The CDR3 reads CASSRGQPNTEAFF. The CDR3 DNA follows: TGTGCCAGCAGCCGGGGACAGCCCAACACTGAAGCTTTCTTT.

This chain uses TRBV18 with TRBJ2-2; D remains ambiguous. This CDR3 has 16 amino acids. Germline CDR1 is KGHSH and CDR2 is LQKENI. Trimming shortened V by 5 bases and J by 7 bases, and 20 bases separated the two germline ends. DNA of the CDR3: TGTGCCAGCTCAACGTCAAGGATTATTGAGGACGGGGAGCTGTTTTTT. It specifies CASSTSRIIEDGELFF.

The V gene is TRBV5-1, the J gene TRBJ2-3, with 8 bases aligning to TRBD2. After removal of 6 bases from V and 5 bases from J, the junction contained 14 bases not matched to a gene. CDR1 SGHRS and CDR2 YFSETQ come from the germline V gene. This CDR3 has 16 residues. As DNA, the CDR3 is TGCGCCAGCACGTCAAGCGGGGGTTTTATGAAAGATACGCAGTATTTT. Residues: CASTSSGGFMKDTQYF.

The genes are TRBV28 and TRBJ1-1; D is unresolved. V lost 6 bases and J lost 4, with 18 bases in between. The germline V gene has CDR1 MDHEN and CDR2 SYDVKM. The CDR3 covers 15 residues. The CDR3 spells CASSTVGLISTEAFF. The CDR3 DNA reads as TGTGCCAGCAGCACCGTAGGACTGATATCCACTGAAGCTTTCTTT. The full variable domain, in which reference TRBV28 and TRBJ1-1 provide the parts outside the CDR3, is DVKVTQSSRYLVKRTGEKVFLECVQDMDHENMFWYRQDPGLGLRLIYFSYDVKMKEKGDIPEGYSVSREKKERFSLILESASTNQTSMYLCASSTVGLISTEAFFGQGTRLTVV.

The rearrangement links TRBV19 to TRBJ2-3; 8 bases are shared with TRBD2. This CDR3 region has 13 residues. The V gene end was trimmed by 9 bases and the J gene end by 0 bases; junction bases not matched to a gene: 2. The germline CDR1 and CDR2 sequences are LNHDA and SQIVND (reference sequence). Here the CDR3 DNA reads TGTGCCAGCAGCGGGGGAAGCACAGATACGCAGTATTTT. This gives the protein CASSGGSTDTQYF.

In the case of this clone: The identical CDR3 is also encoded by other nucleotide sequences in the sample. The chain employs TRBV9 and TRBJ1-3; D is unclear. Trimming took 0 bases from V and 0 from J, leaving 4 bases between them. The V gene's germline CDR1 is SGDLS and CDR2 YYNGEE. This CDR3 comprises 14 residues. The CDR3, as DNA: TGTGCCAGCAGCGTAGACTACTCTGGAAACACCATATATTTT. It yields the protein CASSVDYSGNTIYF.

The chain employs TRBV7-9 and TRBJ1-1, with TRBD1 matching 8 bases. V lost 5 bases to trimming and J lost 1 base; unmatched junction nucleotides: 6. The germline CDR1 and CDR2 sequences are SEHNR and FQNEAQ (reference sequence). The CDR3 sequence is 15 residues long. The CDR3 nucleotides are TGTGCCAGCAGCGTGCCCGGGACAGGGAACACTGAAGCTTTCTTT. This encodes CASSVPGTGNTEAFF.

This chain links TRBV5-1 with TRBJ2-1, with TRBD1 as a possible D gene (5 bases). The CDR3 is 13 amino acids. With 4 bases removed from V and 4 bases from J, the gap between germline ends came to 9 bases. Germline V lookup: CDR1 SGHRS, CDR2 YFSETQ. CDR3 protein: CASSTQVYNEQFF. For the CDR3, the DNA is TGCGCCAGCAGCACACAGGTTTACAATGAGCAGTTCTTC. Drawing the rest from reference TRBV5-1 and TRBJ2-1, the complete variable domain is KAGVTQTPRYLIKTRGQQVTLSCSPISGHRSVSWYQQTPGQGLQFLFEYFSETQRNKGNFPGRFSGRQFSNSRSEMNVSTLELGDSALYLCASSTQVYNEQFFGPGTRLTVL.

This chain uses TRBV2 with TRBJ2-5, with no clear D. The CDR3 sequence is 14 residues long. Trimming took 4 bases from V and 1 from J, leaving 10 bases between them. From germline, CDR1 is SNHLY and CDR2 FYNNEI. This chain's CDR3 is CASSGYEVQETQYF. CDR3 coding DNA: TGTGCCAGCAGTGGGTATGAGGTCCAAGAGACCCAGTACTTC.

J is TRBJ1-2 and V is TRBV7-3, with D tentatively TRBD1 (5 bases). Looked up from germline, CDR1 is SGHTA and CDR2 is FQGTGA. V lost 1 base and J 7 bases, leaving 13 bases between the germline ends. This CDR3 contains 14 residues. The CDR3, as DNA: TGTGCCAGCAGCTTAAATCCCGGGGGTGGTGGCTACACCTTC. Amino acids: CASSLNPGGGGYTF.

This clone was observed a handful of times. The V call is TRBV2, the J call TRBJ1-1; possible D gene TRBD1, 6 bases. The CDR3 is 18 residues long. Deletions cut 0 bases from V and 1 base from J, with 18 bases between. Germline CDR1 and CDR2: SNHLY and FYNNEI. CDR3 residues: CASSEADHRDRQNTEAFF. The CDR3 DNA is TGTGCCAGCAGTGAAGCAGATCATCGCGACAGGCAGAACACTGAAGCTTTCTTT.

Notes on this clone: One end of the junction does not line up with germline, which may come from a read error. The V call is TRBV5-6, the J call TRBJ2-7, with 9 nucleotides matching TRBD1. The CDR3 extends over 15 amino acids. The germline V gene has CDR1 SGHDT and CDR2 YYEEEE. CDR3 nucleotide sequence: TGTGCCAGCAGCCCGGGACAGGGATTACGCTACGGGCAGTACTTC. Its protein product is CASSPGQGLRYGQYF.

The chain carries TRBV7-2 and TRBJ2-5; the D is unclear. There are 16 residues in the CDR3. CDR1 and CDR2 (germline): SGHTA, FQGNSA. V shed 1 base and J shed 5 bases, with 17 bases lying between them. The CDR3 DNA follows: TGTGCCAGCAGCTTAGTGGGTGTGGGCAGTTGGGAGACCCAGTACTTC. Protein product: CASSLVGVGSWETQYF.

The CDR3 sequence is CASSLASGGYEQYF. In DNA, the CDR3 is TGTGCCAGCAGCTTGGCTAGCGGGGGCTACGAGCAGTACTTC. V usage is TRBV5-5 and J usage is TRBJ2-7; TRBD2 aligns across 10 bases. V lost 0 bases and J lost 3; bases outside the gene matches: 0. CDR1 and CDR2 (germline): SGHKS, YYEKEE (reference sequence). The CDR3 has 14 residues.

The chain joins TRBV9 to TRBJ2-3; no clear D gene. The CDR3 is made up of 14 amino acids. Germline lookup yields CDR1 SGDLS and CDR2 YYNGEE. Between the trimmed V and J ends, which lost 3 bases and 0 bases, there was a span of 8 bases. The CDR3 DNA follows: TGTGCCAGCAGCGGATTAACTAGCACAGATACGCAGTATTTT. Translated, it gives CASSGLTSTDTQYF. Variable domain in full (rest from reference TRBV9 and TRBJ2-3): DSGVTQTPKHLITATGQRVTLRCSPRSGDLSVYWYQQSLDQGLQFLIQYYNGEERAKGNILERFSAQQFPDLHSELNLSSLELGDSALYFCASSGLTSTDTQYFGPGTRLTVL.

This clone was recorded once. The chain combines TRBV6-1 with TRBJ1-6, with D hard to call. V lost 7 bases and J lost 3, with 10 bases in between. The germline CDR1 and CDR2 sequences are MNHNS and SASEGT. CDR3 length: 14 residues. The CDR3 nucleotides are TGTGCCAGCAACAAGGACTTCTATAATTCACCCCTCCACTTT. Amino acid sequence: CASNKDFYNSPLHF.

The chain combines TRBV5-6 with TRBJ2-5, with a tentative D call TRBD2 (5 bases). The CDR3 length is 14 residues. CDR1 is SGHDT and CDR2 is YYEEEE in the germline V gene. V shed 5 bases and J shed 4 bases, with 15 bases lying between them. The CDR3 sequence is CASSFLEVGETQYF. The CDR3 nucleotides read TGTGCCAGCAGTTTCCTGGAGGTTGGAGAGACCCAGTACTTC. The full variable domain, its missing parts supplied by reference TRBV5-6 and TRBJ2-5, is DAGVTQSPTHLIKTRGQQVTLRCSPKSGHDTVSWYQQALGQGPQFIFQYYEEEERQRGNFPDRFSGHQFPNYSSELNVNALLLGDSALYLCASSFLEVGETQYFGPGTRLLVL.

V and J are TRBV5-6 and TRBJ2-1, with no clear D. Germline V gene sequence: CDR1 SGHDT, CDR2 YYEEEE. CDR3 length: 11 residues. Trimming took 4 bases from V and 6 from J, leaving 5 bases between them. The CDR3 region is CASSLTNEQFF. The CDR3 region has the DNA TGTGCCAGCAGCCTAACCAATGAGCAGTTCTTC.

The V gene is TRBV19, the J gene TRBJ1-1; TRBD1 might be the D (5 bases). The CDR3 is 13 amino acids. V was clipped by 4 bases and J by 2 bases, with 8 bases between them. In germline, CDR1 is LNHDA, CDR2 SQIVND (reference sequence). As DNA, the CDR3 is TGTGCCAGTAGTAGGGGGGGTAACACTGAAGCTTTCTTT. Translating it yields CASSRGGNTEAFF.

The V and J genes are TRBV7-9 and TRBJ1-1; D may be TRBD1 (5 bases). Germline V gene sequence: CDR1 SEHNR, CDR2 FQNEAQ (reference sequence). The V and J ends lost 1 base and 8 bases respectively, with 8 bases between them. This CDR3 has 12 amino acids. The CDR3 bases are TGTGCCAGCAGCTTAGGGGACTCCGAAGCTTTCTTT. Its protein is CASSLGDSEAFF.

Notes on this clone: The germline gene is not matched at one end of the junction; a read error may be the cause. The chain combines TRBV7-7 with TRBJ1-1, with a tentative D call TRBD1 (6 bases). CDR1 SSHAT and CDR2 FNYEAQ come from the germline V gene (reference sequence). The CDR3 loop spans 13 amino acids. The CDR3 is CASSLGTHTEAFF. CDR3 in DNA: TGTGCTAGCAGCCTCGGGACACATACTGAAGCTTTCTTT.